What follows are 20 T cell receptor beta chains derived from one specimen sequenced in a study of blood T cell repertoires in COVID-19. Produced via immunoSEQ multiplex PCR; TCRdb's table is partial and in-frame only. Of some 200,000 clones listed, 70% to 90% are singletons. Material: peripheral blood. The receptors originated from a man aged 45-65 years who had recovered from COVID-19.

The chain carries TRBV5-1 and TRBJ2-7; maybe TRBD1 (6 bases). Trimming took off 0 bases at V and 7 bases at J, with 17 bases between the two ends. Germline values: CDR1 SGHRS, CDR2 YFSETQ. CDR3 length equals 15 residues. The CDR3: CASSLDGQSIGEQYF. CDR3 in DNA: TGCGCCAGCAGCTTGGATGGACAGTCCATAGGAGAGCAGTACTTC.

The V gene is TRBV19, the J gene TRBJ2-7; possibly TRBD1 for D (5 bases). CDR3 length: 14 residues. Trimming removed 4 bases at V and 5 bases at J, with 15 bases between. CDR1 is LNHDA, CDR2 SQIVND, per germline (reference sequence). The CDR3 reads CASSSTRVNHEQYF. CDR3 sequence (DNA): TGTGCCAGTAGTAGTACCAGGGTTAACCACGAGCAGTACTTC. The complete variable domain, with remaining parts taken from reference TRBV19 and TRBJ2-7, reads DGGITQSPKYLFRKEGQNVTLSCEQNLNHDAMYWYRQDPGQGLRLIYYSQIVNDFQKGDIAEGYSVSREKKESFPLTVTSAQKNPTAFYLCASSSTRVNHEQYFGPGTRLTVT.

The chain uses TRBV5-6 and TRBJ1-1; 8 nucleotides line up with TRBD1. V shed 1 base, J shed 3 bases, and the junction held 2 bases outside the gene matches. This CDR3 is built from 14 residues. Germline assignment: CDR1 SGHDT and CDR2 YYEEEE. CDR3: CASSLWTGYTEAFF. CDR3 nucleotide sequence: TGTGCCAGCAGCTTGTGGACAGGGTACACTGAAGCTTTCTTT.

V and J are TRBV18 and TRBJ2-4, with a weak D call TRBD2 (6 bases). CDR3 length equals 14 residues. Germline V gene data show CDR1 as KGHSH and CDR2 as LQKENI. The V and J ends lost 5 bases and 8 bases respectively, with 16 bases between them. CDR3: CASSSREDQDIQYF. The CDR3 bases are TGTGCCAGCTCATCTAGGGAGGATCAGGACATTCAGTACTTC. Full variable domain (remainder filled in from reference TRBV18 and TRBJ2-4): NAGVMQNPRHLVRRRGQEARLRCSPMKGHSHVYWYRQLPEEGLKFMVYLQKENIIDESGMPKERFSAEFPKEGPSILRIQQVVRGDSAAYFCASSSREDQDIQYFGAGTRLSVL.

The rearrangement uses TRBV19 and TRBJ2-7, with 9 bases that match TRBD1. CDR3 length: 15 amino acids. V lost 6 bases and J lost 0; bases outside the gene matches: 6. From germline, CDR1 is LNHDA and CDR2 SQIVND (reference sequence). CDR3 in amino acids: CASSLTGGSSYEQYF. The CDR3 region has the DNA TGTGCCAGTAGCCTCACAGGGGGCAGCTCCTACGAGCAGTACTTC. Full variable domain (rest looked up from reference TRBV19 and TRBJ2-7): DGGITQSPKYLFRKEGQNVTLSCEQNLNHDAMYWYRQDPGQGLRLIYYSQIVNDFQKGDIAEGYSVSREKKESFPLTVTSAQKNPTAFYLCASSLTGGSSYEQYFGPGTRLTVT.

The CDR3 DNA follows: TGTGCCAGCAGCCATTCCAAGAGGTCGGGGGAAGCTTTCTTT. Encoded protein: CASSHSKRSGEAFF. This rearrangement joins TRBV4-2 to TRBJ1-1; D is ambiguous. CDR3 size: 14 residues. Germline lookup yields CDR1 LGHNA and CDR2 YNFKEQ. V dropped 3 bases and J dropped 8 bases, with 16 bases sitting between them.

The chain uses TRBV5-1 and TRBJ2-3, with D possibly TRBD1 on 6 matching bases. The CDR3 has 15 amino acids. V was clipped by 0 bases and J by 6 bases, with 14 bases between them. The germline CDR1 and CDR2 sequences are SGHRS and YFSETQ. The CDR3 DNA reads TGCGCCAGCAGCTTGGCAGGGGCGTTTAAGGATACGCAGTATTTT. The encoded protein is CASSLAGAFKDTQYF. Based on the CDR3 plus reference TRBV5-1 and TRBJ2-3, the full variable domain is KAGVTQTPRYLIKTRGQQVTLSCSPISGHRSVSWYQQTPGQGLQFLFEYFSETQRNKGNFPGRFSGRQFSNSRSEMNVSTLELGDSALYLCASSLAGAFKDTQYFGPGTRLTVL.

CDR3 DNA: TGTGCCAGCAGCCAACGAGAGACCCAGTACTTC. This encodes CASSQRETQYF. The rearrangement joins TRBV14 to TRBJ2-5; D unclear. The germline gives CDR1 SGHDN, CDR2 FVKESK. V lost 2 bases and J 4 bases, leaving 2 bases between the germline ends. The CDR3 is made up of 11 amino acids.

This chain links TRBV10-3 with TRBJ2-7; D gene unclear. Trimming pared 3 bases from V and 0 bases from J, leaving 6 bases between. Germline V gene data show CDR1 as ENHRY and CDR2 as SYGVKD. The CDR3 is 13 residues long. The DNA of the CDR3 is TGTGCCATCAGTGAACTAAGCTCCTACGAGCAGTACTTC. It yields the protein CAISELSSYEQYF.

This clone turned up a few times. CDR3 nucleotides: TGTGCCAGCAGACGACAGGATTCACCCCTCCACTTT. This encodes CASRRQDSPLHF. The chain carries TRBV5-4 and TRBJ1-6, with D maybe TRBD1 (6 bases). The CDR3 length is 12 residues. From germline, CDR1 is SGHNT and CDR2 YYREEE (reference sequence). Trimming left V 5 bases short and J 8 bases short, with 8 bases between.

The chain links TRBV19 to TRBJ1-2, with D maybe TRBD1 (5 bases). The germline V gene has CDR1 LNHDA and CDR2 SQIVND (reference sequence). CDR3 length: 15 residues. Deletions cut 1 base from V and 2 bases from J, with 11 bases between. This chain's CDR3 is CASSIGRGNNYGYTF. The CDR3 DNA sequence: TGTGCCAGTAGTATAGGTCGGGGGAACAACTATGGCTACACCTTC.

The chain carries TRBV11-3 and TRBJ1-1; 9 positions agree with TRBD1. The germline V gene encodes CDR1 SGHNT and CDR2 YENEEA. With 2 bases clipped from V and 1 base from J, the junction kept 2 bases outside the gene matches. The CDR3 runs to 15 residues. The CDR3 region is CASSLSGQGNTEAFF. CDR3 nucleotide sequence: TGTGCCAGCAGCTTATCGGGACAGGGGAACACTGAAGCTTTCTTT.

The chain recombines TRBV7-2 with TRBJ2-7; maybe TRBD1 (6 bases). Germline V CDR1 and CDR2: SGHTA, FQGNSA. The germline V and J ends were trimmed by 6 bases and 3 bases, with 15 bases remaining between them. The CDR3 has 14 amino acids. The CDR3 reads CASSYQGSGYEQYF. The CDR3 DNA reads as TGTGCCAGCAGTTATCAGGGGTCGGGCTACGAGCAGTACTTC.

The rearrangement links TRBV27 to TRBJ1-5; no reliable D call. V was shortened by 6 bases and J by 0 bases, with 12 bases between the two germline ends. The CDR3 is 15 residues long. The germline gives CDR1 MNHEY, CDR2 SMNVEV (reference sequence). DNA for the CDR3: TGTGCCAGCAGGGAGGGCCGGATTAGCAATCAGCCCCAGCATTTT. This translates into CASREGRISNQPQHF.

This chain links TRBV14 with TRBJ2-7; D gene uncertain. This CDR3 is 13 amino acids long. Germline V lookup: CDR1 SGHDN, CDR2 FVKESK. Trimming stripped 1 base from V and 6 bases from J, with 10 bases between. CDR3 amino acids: CASSQASYREQYF. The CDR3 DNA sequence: TGTGCCAGCAGCCAAGCTAGTTACCGCGAGCAGTACTTC.

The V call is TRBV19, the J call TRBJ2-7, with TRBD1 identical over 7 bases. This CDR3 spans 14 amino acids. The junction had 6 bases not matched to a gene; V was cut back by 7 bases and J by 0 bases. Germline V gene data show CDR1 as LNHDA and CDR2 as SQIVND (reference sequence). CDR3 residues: CASNRGTDSYEQYF. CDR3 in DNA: TGTGCCAGTAACCGAGGGACAGACTCCTACGAGCAGTACTTC.

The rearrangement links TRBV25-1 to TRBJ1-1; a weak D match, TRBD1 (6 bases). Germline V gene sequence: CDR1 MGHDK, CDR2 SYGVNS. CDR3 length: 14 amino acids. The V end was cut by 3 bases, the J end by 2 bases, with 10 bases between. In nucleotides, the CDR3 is TGTGCCAGCAGTGACAGGGGCCTTAACACTGAAGCTTTCTTT. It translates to CASSDRGLNTEAFF. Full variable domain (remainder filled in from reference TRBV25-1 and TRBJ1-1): EADIYQTPRYLVIGTGKKITLECSQTMGHDKMYWYQQDPGMELHLIHYSYGVNSTEKGDLSSESTVSRIRTEHFPLTLESARPSHTSQYLCASSDRGLNTEAFFGQGTRLTVV.

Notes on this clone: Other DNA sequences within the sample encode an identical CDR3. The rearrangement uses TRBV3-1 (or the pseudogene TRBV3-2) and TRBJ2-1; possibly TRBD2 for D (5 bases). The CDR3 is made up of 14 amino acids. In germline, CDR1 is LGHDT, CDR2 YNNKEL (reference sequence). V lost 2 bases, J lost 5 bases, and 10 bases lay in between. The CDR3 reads CASSQLAGNNEQFF. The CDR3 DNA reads TGTGCCAGCAGCCAACTGGCCGGGAACAATGAGCAGTTCTTC.

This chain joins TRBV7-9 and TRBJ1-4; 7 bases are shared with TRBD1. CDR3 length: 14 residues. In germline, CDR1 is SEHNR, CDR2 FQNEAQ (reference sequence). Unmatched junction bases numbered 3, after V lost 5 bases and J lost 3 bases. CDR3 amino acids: CASSAGTANEKLFF. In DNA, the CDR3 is TGTGCCAGCAGCGCCGGGACAGCTAATGAAAAACTGTTTTTT.

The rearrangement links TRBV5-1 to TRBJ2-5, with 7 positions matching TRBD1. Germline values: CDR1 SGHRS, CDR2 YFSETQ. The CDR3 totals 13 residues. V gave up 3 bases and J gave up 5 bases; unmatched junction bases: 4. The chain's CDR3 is CASSYQQGETQYF. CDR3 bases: TGCGCCAGCAGCTATCAACAGGGGGAGACCCAGTACTTC.